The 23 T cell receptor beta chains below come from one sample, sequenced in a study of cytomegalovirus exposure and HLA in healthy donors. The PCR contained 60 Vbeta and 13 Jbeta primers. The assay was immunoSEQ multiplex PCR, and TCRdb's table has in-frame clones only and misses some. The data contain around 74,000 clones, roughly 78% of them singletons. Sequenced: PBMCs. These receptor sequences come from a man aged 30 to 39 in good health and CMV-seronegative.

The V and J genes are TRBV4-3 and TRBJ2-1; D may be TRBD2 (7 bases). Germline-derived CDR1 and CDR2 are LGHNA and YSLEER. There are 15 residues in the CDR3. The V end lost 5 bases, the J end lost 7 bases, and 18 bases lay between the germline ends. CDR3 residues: CASSYGGGPTNEQFF. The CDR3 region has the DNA TGCGCCAGCAGCTATGGGGGGGGCCCCACGAATGAGCAGTTCTTC.

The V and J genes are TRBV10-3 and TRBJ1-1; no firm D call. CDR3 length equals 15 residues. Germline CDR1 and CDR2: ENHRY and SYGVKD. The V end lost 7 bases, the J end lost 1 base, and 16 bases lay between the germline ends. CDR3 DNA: TGTGCCATCACCCAGGATGACGCCGGGAACACTGAAGCTTTCTTT. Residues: CAITQDDAGNTEAFF.

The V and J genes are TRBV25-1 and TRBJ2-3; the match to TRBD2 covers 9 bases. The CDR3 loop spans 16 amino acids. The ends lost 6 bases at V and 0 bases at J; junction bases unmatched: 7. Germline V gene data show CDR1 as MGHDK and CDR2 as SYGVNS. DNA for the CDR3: TGTGCCAGCAGCCTCTTGAGCGGGAGGAGCACAGATACGCAGTATTTT. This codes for CASSLLSGRSTDTQYF.

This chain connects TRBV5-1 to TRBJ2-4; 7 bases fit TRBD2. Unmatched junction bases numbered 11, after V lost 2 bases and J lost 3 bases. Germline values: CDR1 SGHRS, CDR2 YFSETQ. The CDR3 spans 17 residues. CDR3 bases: TGCGCCAGCAGCTTTGGAACATTCTCGGGAGGCAAAAACATTCAGTACTTC. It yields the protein CASSFGTFSGGKNIQYF.

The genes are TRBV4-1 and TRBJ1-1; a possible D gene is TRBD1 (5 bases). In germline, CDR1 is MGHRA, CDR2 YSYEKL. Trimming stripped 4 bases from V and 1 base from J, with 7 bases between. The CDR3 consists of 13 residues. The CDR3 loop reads CASSRQRNTEAFF. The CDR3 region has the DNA TGCGCCAGCAGCCGACAGAGGAACACTGAAGCTTTCTTT.

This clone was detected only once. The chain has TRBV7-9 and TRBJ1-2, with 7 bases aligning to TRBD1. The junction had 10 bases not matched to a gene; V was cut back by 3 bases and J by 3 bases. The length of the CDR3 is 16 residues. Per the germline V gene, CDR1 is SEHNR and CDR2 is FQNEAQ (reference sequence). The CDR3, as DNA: TGTGCCAGCAGCTTTTTAGGGATAGACAGGGACTATGGCTACACCTTC. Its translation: CASSFLGIDRDYGYTF.

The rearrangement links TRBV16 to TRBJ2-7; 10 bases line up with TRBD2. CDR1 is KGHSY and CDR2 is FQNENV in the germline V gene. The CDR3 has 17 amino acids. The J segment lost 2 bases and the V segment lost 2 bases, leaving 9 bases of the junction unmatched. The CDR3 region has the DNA TGTGCCAGCAGCCAAGGGCTAGCGGGAGCTAGGGCCTACGAGCAGTACTTC. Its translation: CASSQGLAGARAYEQYF.

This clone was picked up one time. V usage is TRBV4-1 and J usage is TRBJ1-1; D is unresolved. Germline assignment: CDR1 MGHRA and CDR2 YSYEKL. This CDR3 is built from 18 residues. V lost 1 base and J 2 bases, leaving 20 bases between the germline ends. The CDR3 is CASSQGPSRREINTEAFF. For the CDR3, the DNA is TGCGCCAGCAGCCAAGGTCCTTCGAGAAGGGAGATCAACACTGAAGCTTTCTTT.

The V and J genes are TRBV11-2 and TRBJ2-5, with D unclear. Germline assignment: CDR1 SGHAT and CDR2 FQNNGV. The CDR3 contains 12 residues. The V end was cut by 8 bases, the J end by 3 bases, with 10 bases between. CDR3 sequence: CASAWSEETQYF. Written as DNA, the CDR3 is TGTGCCAGCGCGTGGAGCGAAGAGACCCAGTACTTC.

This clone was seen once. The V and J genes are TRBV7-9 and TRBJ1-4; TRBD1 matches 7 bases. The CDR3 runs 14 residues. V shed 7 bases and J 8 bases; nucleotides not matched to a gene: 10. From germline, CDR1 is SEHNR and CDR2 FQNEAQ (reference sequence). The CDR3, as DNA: TGTGCCAGCACTCAGGGGGACAGCGGAGAAAAACTGTTTTTT. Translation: CASTQGDSGEKLFF. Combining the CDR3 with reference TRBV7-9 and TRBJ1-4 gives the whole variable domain DTGVSQNPRHKITKRGQNVTFRCDPISEHNRLYWYRQTLGQGPEFLTYFQNEAQLEKSRLLSDRFSAERPKGSFSTLEIQRTEQGDSAMYLCASTQGDSGEKLFFGSGTQLSVL.

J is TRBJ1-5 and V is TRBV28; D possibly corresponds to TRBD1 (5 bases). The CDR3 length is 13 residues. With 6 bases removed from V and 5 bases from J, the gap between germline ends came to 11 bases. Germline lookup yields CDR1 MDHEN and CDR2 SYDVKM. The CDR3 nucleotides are TGTGCCAGCAGCTCTCAGGGATATCAGCCCCAGCATTTT. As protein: CASSSQGYQPQHF.

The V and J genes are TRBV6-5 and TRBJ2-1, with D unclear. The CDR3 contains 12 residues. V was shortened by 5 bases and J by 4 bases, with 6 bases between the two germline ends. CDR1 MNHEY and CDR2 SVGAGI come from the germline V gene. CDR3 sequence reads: CASSSVYNEQFF. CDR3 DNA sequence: TGTGCCAGCAGTAGCGTTTACAATGAGCAGTTCTTC.

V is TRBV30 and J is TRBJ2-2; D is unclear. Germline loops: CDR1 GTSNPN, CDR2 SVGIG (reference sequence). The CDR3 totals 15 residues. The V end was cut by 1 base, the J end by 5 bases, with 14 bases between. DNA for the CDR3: TGTGCCTGGAGTGACGTTGTACTACGAACCGGGGAGCTGTTTTTT. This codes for CAWSDVVLRTGELFF.

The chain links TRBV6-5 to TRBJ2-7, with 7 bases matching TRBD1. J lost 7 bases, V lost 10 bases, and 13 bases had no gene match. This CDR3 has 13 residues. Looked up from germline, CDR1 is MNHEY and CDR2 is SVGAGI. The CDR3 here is CATTGDTLFEQYF. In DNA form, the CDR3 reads TGTGCCACCACAGGGGATACCCTGTTTGAGCAGTACTTC.

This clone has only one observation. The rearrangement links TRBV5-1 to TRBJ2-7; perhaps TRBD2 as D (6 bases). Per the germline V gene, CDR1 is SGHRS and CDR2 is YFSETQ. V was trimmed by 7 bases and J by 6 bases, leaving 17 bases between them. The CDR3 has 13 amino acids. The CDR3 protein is CASGGASGLEQYF. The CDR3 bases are TGCGCCAGCGGCGGGGCCTCGGGACTCGAGCAGTACTTC. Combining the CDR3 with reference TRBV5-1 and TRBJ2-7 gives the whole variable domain KAGVTQTPRYLIKTRGQQVTLSCSPISGHRSVSWYQQTPGQGLQFLFEYFSETQRNKGNFPGRFSGRQFSNSRSEMNVSTLELGDSALYLCASGGASGLEQYFGPGTRLTVT.

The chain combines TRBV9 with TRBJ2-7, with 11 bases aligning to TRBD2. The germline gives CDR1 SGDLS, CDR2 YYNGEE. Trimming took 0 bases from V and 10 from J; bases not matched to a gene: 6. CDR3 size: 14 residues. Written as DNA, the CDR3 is TGTGCCAGCAGCGTAGAGGCTAGCGGGGGGATACAGTACTTC. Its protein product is CASSVEASGGIQYF.

CDR3 protein: CATNRQAGDEKLFF. Here the CDR3 DNA reads TGTGCCACCAACAGACAGGCTGGGGATGAAAAACTGTTTTTT. The V and J genes are TRBV7-6 and TRBJ1-4, with a possible D match to TRBD1 (6 bases). This CDR3 comprises 14 residues. Germline lookup yields CDR1 SGHVS and CDR2 FNYEAQ. The V gene lost 10 bases and the J gene lost 6 bases, with 18 bases spanning the gap.

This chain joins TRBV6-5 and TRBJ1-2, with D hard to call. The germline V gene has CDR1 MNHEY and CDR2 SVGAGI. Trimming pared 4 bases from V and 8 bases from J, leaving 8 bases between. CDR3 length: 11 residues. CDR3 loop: CASSSGIGYTF. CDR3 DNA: TGTGCCAGCAGTTCGGGGATCGGCTACACCTTC.

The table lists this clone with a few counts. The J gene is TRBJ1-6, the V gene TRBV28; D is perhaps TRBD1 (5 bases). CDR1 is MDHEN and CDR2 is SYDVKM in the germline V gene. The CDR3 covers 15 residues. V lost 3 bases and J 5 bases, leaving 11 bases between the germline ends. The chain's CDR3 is CASSLRQGNNSPLHF. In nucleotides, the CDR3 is TGTGCCAGCAGTTTGAGGCAGGGCAATAATTCACCCCTCCACTTT. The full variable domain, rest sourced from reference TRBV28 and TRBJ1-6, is DVKVTQSSRYLVKRTGEKVFLECVQDMDHENMFWYRQDPGLGLRLIYFSYDVKMKEKGDIPEGYSVSREKKERFSLILESASTNQTSMYLCASSLRQGNNSPLHFGNGTRLTVT.

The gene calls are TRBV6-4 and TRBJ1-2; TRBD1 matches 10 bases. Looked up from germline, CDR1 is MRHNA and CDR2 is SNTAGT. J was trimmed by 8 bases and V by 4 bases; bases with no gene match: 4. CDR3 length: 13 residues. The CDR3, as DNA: TGTGCCAGCAGTGGACAGGGGGCCCTCGGCTACACCTTC. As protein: CASSGQGALGYTF.

CDR3 loop: CASRGGQIRGYTF. The CDR3 nucleotides read TGTGCCAGCCGAGGGGGACAGATCAGAGGCTACACCTTC. The rearrangement uses TRBV27 and TRBJ1-2; 7 nucleotides align to TRBD1. The V and J ends lost 8 bases and 8 bases, in that order; junction bases with no gene match: 11. Germline V gene sequence: CDR1 MNHEY, CDR2 SMNVEV (reference sequence). The CDR3 is 13 amino acids.

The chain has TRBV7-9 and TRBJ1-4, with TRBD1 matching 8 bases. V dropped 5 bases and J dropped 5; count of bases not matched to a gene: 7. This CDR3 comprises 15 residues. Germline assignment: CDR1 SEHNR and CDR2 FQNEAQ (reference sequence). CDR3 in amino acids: CASSPGQAKNEKLFF. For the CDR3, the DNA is TGTGCCAGCAGCCCGGGACAGGCGAAAAATGAAAAACTGTTTTTT.

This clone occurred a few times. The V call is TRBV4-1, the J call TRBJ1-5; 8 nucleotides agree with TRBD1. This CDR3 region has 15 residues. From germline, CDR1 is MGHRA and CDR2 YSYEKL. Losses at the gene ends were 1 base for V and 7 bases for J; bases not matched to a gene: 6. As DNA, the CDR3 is TGCGCCAGCAGCCAAGGGACAGGGACTATCCAGCCCCAGCATTTT. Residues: CASSQGTGTIQPQHF.